The 2 T cell receptor beta chains below were found in one sample sequenced in a study of somatic mutations in cytotoxic T cells in rheumatoid arthritis. Data came from immunoSEQ multiplex PCR; TCRdb stores just in-frame clones and leaves some out. The sample lists 35,000 to 40,000 clones, 84% occurring once. Sequences were obtained from CD8+ T cells sorted from blood. Receptors were obtained from a man in his forties in good health.

V is TRBV7-9 and J is TRBJ2-7, with a possible D match to TRBD1 (5 bases). Germline CDR1 reads SEHNR; CDR2 reads FQNEAQ (reference sequence). Trimming stripped 5 bases from V and 3 bases from J, with 14 bases between. The CDR3 is 14 residues long. Here the CDR3 reads CASSPGIPNYEQYF. Here the CDR3 DNA reads TGTGCCAGCAGCCCAGGGATCCCGAACTACGAGCAGTACTTC. Together with reference TRBV7-9 and TRBJ2-7, the CDR3 gives the full variable domain: DTGVSQNPRHKITKRGQNVTFRCDPISEHNRLYWYRQTLGQGPEFLTYFQNEAQLEKSRLLSDRFSAERPKGSFSTLEIQRTEQGDSAMYLCASSPGIPNYEQYFGPGTRLTVT.

This chain uses TRBV28 with TRBJ2-7, with 12 nucleotides matching TRBD1. Germline V gives CDR1 MDHEN, CDR2 SYDVKM. The CDR3 sequence is 15 residues long. Trimming at V came to 5 bases and at J to 7 bases, leaving 9 bases not matched to a gene. The DNA for the CDR3 is TGTGCCAGCAGTGTCCCGGGACAGGGGGCGGTAGAGCAGTACTTC. This gives the protein CASSVPGQGAVEQYF.